This TCR beta chain stems from a study of patients and donors after allogeneic stem cell transplantation. The germline V and J ends were trimmed by 6 bases and 6 bases, with 10 bases remaining between them. The CDR3 contains 12 residues. Germline CDR1 is KGHDR and CDR2 is SFDVKD. This clonotype was seen at least ten times. From the RT-PCR reads, TCRdb called clonotypes with MiXCR, one entry per CDR3 protein. The sample has hundreds of thousands of distinct CDR3 sequences; over 12% are singletons. Material for sequencing was blood, either unsorted or a sorted T cell fraction (not recorded which). The receptor was derived from a human donor who was either an allogeneic HSCT recipient or a stem cell or donor lymphocyte infusion donor (not recorded which). It is not recorded whose cells these are; they may come from a transplant donor. The chain employs TRBV24-1 and TRBJ2-5; maybe TRBD2 (5 bases). CDR3 region: CATSQDGKTQYF. The DNA for the CDR3 is TGTGCCACCAGTCAGGACGGGAAGACCCAGTACTTC.